The clone carrying this T cell receptor (beta chain) has a count of ten or more. From more than 9 ml of fresh peripheral blood, PBMCs were isolated. The sample is drawn from a study of T cells in Graves' hyperthyroidism and ophthalmopathy. Study summary: At the time of initial diagnosis and before any treatment, peripheral blood was collected.

Trimming cost V 4 bases and J 0 bases; bases outside gene matches: 5. This CDR3 comprises 16 residues. The germline CDR1 and CDR2 sequences are SNHLY and FYNNEI. Amplification targeted TCR beta CDR3 regions from RNA transcripts. First-round RT-PCR targeting the TCR CDR3 was performed with the HTBI primer set. TCRdb used MiXCR to reprocess the multiplex PCR reads, holding one entry per CDR3 protein. The sample has a few hundred thousand distinct CDR3 sequences; roughly 15% are singletons. The TCR was taken from a woman between 35 and 50 years old with Graves' hyperthyroidism that later progressed to Graves' ophthalmopathy. The sample comprised blood. V gene TRBV2 combines with J gene TRBJ1-4, with TRBD1 identical over 7 bases. The CDR3 loop reads CASSANRGATNEKLFF. The CDR3 DNA reads as TGTGCCAGCAGTGCTAACAGGGGCGCAACTAATGAAAAACTGTTTTTT.